The clone carrying this T cell receptor (beta chain) has just a few counts. Trimming stripped 4 bases from V and 1 base from J, with 12 bases between. The CDR3 runs to 14 residues. CDR1 and CDR2 from the germline V gene are SGHDT and YYEEEE. The data belong to a study of T-cell reconstitution after alpha-beta-depleted transplantation in children. Researchers prepared the TCRbeta library using unique molecular identifiers, the study reports. Using its own MiXCR run on the PCR reads, TCRdb lists one record per CDR3 protein. The repertoire holds 330,000 or so distinct CDR3 sequences, about 9.3% seen once, with around 2.4% in the top ten.

The sequencing used PBMCs from the stem cell graft donor, collected from the stem cell graft. The chain combines TRBV5-6 with TRBJ2-7, with D uncertain. The TCR sequence derives from a human donor who donated a stem cell graft to a child with acute lymphoblastic leukemia. The CDR3 region has the DNA TGTGCCAGCAGCAGAGATGGGAATTCCTACGAGCAGTACTTC. Its translation is CASSRDGNSYEQYF.